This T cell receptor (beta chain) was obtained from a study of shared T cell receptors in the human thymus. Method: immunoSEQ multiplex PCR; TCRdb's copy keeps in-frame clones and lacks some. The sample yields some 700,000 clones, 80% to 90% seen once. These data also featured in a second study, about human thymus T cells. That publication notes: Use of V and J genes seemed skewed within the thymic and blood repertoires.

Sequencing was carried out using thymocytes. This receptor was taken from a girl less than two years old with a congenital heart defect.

The CDR3 protein is CAWNETDRDKPPHNTEAFF. The CDR3 DNA reads as TGTGCCTGGAATGAGACGGACAGGGACAAACCGCCCCATAACACTGAAGCTTTCTTT. V usage is TRBV30 and J usage is TRBJ1-1, with TRBD1 matching 8 bases. After removal of 4 bases from V and 2 bases from J, the junction contained 21 bases not matched to a gene. The CDR3 totals 19 residues. Germline V gives CDR1 GTSNPN, CDR2 SVGIG (reference sequence).